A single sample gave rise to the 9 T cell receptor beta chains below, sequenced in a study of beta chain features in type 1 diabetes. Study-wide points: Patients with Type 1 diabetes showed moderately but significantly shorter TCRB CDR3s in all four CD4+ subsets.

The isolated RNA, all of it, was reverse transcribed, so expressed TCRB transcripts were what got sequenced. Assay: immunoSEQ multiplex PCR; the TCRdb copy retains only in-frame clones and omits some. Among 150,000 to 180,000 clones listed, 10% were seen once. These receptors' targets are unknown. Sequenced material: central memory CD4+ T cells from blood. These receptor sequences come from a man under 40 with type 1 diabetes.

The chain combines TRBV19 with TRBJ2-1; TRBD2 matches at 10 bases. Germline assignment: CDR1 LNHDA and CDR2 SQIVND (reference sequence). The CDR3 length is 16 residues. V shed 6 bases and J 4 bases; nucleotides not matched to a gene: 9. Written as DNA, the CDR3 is TGTGCCAGTAGCAAAAGCCCTAGCGGGAGTTACAATGAGCAGTTCTTC. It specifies CASSKSPSGSYNEQFF. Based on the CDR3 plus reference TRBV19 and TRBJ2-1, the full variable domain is DGGITQSPKYLFRKEGQNVTLSCEQNLNHDAMYWYRQDPGQGLRLIYYSQIVNDFQKGDIAEGYSVSREKKESFPLTVTSAQKNPTAFYLCASSKSPSGSYNEQFFGPGTRLTVL.

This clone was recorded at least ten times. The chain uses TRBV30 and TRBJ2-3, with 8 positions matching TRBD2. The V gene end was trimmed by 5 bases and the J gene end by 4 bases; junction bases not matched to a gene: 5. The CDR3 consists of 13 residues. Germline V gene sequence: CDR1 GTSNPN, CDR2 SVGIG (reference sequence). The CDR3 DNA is TGTGCCTGGGGGACTAGGGTTGCAGATACGCAGTATTTT. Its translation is CAWGTRVADTQYF. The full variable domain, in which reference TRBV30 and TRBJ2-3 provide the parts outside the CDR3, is SQTIHQWPATLVQPVGSPLSLECTVEGTSNPNLYWYRQAAGRGLQLLFYSVGIGQISSEVPQNLSASRPQDRQFILSSKKLLLSDSGFYLCAWGTRVADTQYFGPGTRLTVL.

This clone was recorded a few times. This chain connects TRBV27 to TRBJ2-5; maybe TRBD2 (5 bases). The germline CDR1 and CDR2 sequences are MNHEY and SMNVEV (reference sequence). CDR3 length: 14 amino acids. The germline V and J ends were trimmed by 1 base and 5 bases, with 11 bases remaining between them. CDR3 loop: CASSLLSSGETQYF. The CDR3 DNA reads TGTGCCAGCAGTTTATTGTCCTCGGGGGAGACCCAGTACTTC.

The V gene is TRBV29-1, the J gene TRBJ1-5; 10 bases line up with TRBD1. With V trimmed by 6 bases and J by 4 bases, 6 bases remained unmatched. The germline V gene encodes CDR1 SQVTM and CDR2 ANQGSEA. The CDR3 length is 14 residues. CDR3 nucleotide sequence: TGCAGCGTATCCCGGGACAGGGGAAATCAGCCCCAGCATTTT. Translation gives CSVSRDRGNQPQHF.

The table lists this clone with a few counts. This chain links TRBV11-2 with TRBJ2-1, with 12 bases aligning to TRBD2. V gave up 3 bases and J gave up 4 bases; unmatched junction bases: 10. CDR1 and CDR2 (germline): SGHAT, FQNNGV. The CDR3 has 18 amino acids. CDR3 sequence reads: CASSFPTSGRANYNEQFF. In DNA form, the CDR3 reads TGTGCCAGCAGCTTTCCGACTAGCGGGAGAGCAAATTACAATGAGCAGTTCTTC.

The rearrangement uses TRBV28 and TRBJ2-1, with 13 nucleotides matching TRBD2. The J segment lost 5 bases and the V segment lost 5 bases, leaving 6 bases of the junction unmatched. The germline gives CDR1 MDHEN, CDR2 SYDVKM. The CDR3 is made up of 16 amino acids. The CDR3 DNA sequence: TGTGCCAGCAGTCCCTATACTAGCGGGAGGGACAATGAGCAGTTCTTC. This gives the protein CASSPYTSGRDNEQFF.

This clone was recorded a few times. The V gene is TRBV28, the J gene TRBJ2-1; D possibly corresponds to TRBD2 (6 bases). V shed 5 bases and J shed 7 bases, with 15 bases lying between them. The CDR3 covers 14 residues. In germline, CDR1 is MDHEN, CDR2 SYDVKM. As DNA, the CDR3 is TGTGCCAGCAGTGTAGGAGGGTTGGGGAATGAGCAGTTCTTC. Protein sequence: CASSVGGLGNEQFF.

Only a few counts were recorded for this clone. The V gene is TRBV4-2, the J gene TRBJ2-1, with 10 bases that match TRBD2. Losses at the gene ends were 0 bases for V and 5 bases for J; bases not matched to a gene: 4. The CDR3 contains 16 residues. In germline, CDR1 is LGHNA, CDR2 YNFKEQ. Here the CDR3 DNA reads TGTGCCAGCAGCCAAGACCCTAGCGGGAGAAACAATGAGCAGTTCTTC. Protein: CASSQDPSGRNNEQFF.

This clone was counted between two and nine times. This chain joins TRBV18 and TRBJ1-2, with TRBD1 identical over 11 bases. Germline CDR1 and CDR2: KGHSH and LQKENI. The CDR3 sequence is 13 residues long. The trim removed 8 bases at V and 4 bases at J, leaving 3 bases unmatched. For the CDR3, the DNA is TGTGCCAGCCGGACAGGGGGCGCCTATGGCTACACCTTC. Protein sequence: CASRTGGAYGYTF.